Below are 7 T cell receptor beta chains sequenced from a single sample in a study of blood T cells in healthy people across ages. A second PCR, run for roughly 7 to 12 cycles, used a sample-barcoded 5' primer plus a J-beta primer mix. TCRdb independently ran MiXCR on the 5' RACE reads; one entry per CDR3 protein. The sample shows 1.4 million to 1.5 million distinct CDR3 sequences, around two fifths of them seen only once. Sequencing was carried out using blood. These receptors all stem from a woman aged 18-35 years in good health.

The chain uses TRBV2 and TRBJ1-4; a possible D gene is TRBD1 (6 bases). V lost 6 bases and J 8 bases, leaving 22 bases between the germline ends. Germline V gene sequence: CDR1 SNHLY, CDR2 FYNNEI. The CDR3 contains 16 residues. CDR3: CASRHGPAQGQEKLFF. Written as DNA, the CDR3 is TGTGCCAGCAGACACGGACCCGCCCAGGGGCAAGAAAAACTGTTTTTT.

This sequence joins TRBV6-5 and TRBJ1-5; D is unresolved. The CDR3 sequence is 14 residues long. Germline CDR1 MNHEY, CDR2 SVGAGI. V lost 10 bases, J lost 3 bases, and 16 bases lay in between. CDR3 protein: CATQKPNTNQPQHF. The CDR3 DNA sequence: TGTGCCACCCAAAAACCGAACACCAATCAGCCCCAGCATTTT.

This clonotype turned up a few times. The chain combines TRBV28 with TRBJ2-3; TRBD2 aligns across 7 bases. CDR3 length: 15 residues. Germline V gene lookup returns CDR1 MDHEN and CDR2 SYDVKM. J lost 2 bases, V lost 8 bases, and 10 bases had no gene match. In nucleotides, the CDR3 is TGTGCCAGCGGTCCCGGGACTACGAACACAGATACGCAGTATTTT. As protein: CASGPGTTNTDTQYF.

This clonotype was recorded a few times. The chain recombines TRBV3-1 with TRBJ2-3, with D perhaps TRBD2 (5 bases). V lost 0 bases and J lost 4, with 14 bases in between. This CDR3 contains 16 residues. The germline V gene encodes CDR1 LGHDT and CDR2 YNNKEL (reference sequence). Here the CDR3 reads CASSQDPQLGADTQYF. In DNA form, the CDR3 reads TGTGCCAGCAGCCAAGATCCACAGCTCGGGGCAGATACGCAGTATTTT.

This clonotype occurred a few times. The rearrangement links TRBV2 to TRBJ1-5; a possible D gene is TRBD1 (5 bases). V was pared by 7 bases and J by 5 bases, with 18 bases between. The CDR3 is 15 residues long. CDR1 is SNHLY, CDR2 FYNNEI, per germline. The CDR3 loop is CASTPDIPGDQPQHF. As DNA, the CDR3 is TGTGCCAGCACACCGGACATCCCGGGCGATCAGCCCCAGCATTTT.

This clonotype has a handful of counts. The rearrangement uses TRBV7-9 and TRBJ1-2; unclear D gene. The germline CDR1 and CDR2 sequences are SEHNR and FQNEAQ (reference sequence). The V gene lost 1 base and the J gene lost 10 bases, with 13 bases spanning the gap. This CDR3 region has 13 residues. The CDR3 region is CASSLELVGNYTF. Here the CDR3 DNA reads TGTGCCAGCAGCTTAGAACTAGTGGGAAACTACACCTTC.

The rearrangement uses TRBV20-1 and TRBJ2-5, with 10 positions matching TRBD2. The DNA end is a closer match to TRBJ2-4, so the J assignment may be wrong. Germline V gene lookup returns CDR1 DFQATT and CDR2 SNEGSKA (reference sequence). This CDR3 region has 14 residues. In DNA form, the CDR3 reads TGCAGTGCCACCGAAGCGGGGGGGAAAAACATTCAGTACTTC. Its protein product is CSATEAGGKNIQYF.